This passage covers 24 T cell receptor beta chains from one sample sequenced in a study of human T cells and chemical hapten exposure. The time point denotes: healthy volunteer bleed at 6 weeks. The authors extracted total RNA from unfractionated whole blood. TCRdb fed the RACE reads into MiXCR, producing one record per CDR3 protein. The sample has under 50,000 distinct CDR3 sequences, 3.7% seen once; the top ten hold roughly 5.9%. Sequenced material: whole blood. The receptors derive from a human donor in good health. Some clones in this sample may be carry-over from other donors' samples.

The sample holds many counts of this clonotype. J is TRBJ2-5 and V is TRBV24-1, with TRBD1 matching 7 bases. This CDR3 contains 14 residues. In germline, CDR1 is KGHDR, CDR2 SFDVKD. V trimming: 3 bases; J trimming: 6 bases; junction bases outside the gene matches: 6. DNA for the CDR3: TGTGCCACCAGTGATGACAGGGCTCCGAAGACCCAGTACTTC. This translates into CATSDDRAPKTQYF.

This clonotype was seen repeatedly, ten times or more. The CDR3 loop is CSAQGARDEQFF. The CDR3 coding sequence is TGCAGTGCCCAGGGGGCCAGGGATGAGCAGTTCTTC. V usage is TRBV20-1 and J usage is TRBJ2-1; TRBD1 matches at 8 bases. This CDR3 has 12 amino acids. Germline CDR1 reads DFQATT; CDR2 reads SNEGSKA (reference sequence). J lost 8 bases, V lost 6 bases, and 6 bases had no gene match.

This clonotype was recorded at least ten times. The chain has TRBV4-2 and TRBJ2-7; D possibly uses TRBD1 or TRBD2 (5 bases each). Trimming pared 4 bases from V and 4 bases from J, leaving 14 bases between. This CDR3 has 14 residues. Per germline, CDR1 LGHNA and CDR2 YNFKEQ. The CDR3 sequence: CASSLRDGEYEQYF. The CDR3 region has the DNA TGTGCCAGCAGCCTCCGGGACGGAGAGTACGAGCAGTACTTC.

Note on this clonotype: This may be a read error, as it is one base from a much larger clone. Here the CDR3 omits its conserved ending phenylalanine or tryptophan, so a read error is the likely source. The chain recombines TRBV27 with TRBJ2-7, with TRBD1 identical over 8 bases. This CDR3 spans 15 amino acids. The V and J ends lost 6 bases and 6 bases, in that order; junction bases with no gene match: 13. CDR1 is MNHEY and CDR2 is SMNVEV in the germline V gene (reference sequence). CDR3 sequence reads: CASRKQGVEWAEQYL. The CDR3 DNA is TGTGCCAGCAGAAAACAGGGGGTCGAGTGGGCCGAGCAGTACCTC.

CDR3 DNA: TGTGCCAGCAGTTACCAGGACGGTAGCTCCTACGAGCAGTACTTC. Translated: CASSYQDGSSYEQYF. The chain carries TRBV6-5 and TRBJ2-7, with no clear D. Germline CDR1 MNHEY, CDR2 SVGAGI. CDR3 length: 15 residues. V lost 2 bases and J 0 bases, leaving 11 bases between the germline ends.

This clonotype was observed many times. The CDR3 is CSARDLAGGLNEQFF. CDR3 nucleotide sequence: TGCAGTGCTAGAGATCTTGCGGGAGGACTCAATGAGCAGTTCTTC. The chain recombines TRBV20-1 with TRBJ2-1, with 8 bases identical to TRBD2. CDR1 and CDR2 from the germline V gene are DFQATT and SNEGSKA (reference sequence). This CDR3 region has 15 residues. V was pared by 0 bases and J by 6 bases, with 7 bases of the junction left unmatched.

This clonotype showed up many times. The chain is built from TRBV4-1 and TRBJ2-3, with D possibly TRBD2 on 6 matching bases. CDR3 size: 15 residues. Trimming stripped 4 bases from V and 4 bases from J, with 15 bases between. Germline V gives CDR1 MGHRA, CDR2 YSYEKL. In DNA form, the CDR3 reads TGCGCCAGCAGCCTCGGGAGCTTCCGGGCAGATACGCAGTATTTT. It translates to CASSLGSFRADTQYF.

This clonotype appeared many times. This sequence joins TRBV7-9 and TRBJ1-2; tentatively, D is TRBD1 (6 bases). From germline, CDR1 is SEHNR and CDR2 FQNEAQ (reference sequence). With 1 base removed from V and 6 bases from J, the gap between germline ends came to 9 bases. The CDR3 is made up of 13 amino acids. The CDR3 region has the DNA TGTGCCAGCAGCTTAGGGGGGGCGGATGGCTACACCTTC. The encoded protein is CASSLGGADGYTF.

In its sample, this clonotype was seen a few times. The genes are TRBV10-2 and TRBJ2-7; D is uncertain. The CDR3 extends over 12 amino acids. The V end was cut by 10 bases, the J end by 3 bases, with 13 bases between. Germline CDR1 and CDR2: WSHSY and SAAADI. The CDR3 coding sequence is TGCGCCACTACCCCCGGCGGCTACGAGCAGTACTTC. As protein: CATTPGGYEQYF.

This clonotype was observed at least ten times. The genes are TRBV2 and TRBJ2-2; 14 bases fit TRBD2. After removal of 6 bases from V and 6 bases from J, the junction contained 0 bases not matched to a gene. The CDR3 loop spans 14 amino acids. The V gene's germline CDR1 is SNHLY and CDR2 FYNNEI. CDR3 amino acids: CASRGLAGAGELFF. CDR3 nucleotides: TGTGCCAGCAGGGGACTAGCGGGAGCCGGGGAGCTGTTTTTT.

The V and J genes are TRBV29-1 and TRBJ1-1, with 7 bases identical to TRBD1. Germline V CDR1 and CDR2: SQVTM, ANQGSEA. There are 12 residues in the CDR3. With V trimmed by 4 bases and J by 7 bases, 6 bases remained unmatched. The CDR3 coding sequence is TGCAGCGTTGCGACAGGGATTGTTGAAGCTTTCTTT. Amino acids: CSVATGIVEAFF.

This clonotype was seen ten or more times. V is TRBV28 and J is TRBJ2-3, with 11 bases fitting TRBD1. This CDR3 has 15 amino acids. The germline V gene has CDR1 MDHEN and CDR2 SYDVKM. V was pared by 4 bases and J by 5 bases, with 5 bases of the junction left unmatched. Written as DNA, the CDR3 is TGTGCCAGCAGTTCCGCCGGGACAGGGGGAGATACGCAGTATTTT. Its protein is CASSSAGTGGDTQYF.

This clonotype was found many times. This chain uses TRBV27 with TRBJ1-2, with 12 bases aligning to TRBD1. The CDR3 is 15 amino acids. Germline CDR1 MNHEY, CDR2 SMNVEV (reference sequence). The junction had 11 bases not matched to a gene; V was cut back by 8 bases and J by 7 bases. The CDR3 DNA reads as TGTGCCAGCCAACTGGGACAGGGGGCGCCGTCTGGCTACACCTTC. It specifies CASQLGQGAPSGYTF.

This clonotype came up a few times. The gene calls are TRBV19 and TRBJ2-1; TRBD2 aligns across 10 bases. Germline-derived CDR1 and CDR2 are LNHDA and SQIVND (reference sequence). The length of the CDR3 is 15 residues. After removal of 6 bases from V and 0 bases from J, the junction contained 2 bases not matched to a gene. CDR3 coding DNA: TGTGCCAGTAGGAAGCGGGAGGGCTCCTACAATGAGCAGTTCTTC. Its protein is CASRKREGSYNEQFF.

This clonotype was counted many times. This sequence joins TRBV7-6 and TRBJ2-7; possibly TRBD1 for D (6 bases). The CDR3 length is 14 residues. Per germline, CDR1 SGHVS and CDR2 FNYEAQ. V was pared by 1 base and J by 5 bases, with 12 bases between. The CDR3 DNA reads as TGTGCCAGCAGCTTAGTGCCCAGGGGTGACGAGCAGTACTTC. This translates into CASSLVPRGDEQYF.

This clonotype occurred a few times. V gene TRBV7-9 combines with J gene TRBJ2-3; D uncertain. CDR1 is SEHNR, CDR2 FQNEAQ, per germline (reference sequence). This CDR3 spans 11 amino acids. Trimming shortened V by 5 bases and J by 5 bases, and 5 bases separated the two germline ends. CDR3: CASSAQDTQYF. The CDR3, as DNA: TGTGCCAGCAGCGCCCAAGATACGCAGTATTTT.

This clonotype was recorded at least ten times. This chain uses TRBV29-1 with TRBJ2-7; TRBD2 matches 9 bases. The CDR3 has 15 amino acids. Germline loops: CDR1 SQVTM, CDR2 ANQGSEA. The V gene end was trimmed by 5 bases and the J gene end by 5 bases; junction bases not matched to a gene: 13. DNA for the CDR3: TGCAGCGTTTGGGGCGGCGGGAGGGAAAGTAACGAGCAGTACTTC. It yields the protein CSVWGGGRESNEQYF.

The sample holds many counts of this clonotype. As DNA, the CDR3 is TGTGCCAGCAGTTTGAGGTCAGGGGGAGAGACCCAGTACTTC. Its protein product is CASSLRSGGETQYF. This chain uses TRBV12-3 or TRBV12-4 with TRBJ2-5, with 7 bases that match TRBD1. The CDR3 runs 14 residues. V was pared by 3 bases and J by 4 bases, with 5 bases of the junction left unmatched.

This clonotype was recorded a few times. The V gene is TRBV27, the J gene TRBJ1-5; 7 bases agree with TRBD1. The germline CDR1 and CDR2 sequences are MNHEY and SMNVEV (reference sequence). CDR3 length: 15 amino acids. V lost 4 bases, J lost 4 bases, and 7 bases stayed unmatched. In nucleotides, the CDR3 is TGTGCCAGCAGTTCCTTCACAGGGGAGAATCAGCCCCAGCATTTT. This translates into CASSSFTGENQPQHF.

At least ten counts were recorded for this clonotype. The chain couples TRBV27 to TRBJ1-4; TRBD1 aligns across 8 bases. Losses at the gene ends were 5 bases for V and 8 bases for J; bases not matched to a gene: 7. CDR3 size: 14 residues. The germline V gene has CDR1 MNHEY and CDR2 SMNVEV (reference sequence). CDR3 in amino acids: CASSQTGVEEKLFF. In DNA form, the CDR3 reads TGTGCCAGCAGTCAGACAGGGGTGGAAGAAAAACTGTTTTTT.

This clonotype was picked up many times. In DNA, the CDR3 is TGTGCCAGCAGTTTCGGGGGCACAGATACGCAGTATTTT. Translated, it gives CASSFGGTDTQYF. The V and J genes are TRBV12-3 or TRBV12-4 and TRBJ2-3; TRBD2 might be the D (5 bases). The CDR3 consists of 13 residues. Trimming removed 3 bases from V and 1 base from J, with 5 bases in between.

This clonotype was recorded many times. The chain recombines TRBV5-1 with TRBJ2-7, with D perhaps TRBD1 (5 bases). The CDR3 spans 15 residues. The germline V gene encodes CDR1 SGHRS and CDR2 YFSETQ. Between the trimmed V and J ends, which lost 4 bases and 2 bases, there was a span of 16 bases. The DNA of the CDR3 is TGCGCCAGCAGCCCAGCCACAGGCTCCGCCTACGAGCAGTACTTC. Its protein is CASSPATGSAYEQYF.

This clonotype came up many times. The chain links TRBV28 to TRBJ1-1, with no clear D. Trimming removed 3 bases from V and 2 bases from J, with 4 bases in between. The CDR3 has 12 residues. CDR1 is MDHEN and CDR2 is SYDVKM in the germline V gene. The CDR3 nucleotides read TGTGCCAGCAGTTTCACAAACACTGAAGCTTTCTTT. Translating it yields CASSFTNTEAFF.

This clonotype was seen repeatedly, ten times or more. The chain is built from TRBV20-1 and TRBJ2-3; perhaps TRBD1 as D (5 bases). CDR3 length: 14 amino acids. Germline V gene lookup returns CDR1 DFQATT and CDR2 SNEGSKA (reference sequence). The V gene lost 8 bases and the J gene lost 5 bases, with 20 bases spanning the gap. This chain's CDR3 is CSSPDRRLGDTQYF. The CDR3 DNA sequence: TGCAGTTCCCCAGACAGACGGTTAGGAGATACGCAGTATTTT.